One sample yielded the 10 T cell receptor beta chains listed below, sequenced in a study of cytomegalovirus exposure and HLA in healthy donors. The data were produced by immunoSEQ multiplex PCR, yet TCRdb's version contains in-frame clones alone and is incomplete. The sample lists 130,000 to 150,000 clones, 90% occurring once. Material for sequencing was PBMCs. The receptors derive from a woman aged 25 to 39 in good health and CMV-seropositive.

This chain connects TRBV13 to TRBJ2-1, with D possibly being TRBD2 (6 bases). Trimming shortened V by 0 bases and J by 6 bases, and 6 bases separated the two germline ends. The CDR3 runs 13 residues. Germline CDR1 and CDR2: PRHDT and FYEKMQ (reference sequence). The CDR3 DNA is TGTGCCAGCAGCTTAGGGGGGGGCAATGAGCAGTTCTTC. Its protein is CASSLGGGNEQFF.

The CDR3 region is CASNVAGGMVDTQYF. The CDR3 DNA reads TGTGCCAGCAATGTAGCGGGGGGGATGGTAGATACGCAGTATTTT. The V gene is TRBV6-6, the J gene TRBJ2-3; TRBD2 matches at 11 bases. The V gene's germline CDR1 is MNHNY and CDR2 SVGAGI (reference sequence). The CDR3 loop spans 15 amino acids. After removal of 7 bases from V and 5 bases from J, the junction contained 8 bases not matched to a gene.

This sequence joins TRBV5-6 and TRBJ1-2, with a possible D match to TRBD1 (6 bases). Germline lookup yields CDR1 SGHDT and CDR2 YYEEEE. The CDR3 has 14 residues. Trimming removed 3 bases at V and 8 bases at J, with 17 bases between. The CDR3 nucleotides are TGTGCCAGCAGCTCTCATGACAGGATCTCGGGCTACACCTTC. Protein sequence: CASSSHDRISGYTF.

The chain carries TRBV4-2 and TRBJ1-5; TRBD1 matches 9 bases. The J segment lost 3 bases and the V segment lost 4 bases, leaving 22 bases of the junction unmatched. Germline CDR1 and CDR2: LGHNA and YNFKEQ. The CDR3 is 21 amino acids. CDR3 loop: CASSPGFGTGLRGLDNQPQHF. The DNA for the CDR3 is TGTGCCAGCAGCCCCGGCTTCGGGACAGGGCTTCGAGGTTTGGACAATCAGCCCCAGCATTTT.

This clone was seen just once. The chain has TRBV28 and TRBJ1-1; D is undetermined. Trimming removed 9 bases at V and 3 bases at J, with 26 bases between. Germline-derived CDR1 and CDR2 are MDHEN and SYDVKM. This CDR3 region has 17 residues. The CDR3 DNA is TGTGCCAGTCTCACCACCGTACTTACTTCGTTTGACACTGAAGCTTTCTTT. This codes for CASLTTVLTSFDTEAFF.

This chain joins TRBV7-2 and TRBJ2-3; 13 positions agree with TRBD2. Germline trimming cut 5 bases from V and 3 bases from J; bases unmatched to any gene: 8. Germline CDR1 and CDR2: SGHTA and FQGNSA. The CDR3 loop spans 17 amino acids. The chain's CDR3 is CASSTRTSGRTTDTQYF. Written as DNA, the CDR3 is TGTGCCAGCAGCACCCGGACTAGCGGGAGAACGACAGATACGCAGTATTTT.

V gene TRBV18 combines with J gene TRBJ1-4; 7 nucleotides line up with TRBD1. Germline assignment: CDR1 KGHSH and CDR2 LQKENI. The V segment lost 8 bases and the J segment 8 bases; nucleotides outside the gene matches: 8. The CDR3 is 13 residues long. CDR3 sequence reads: CASTRGELEKLFF. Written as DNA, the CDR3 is TGTGCCAGCACCAGGGGGGAACTAGAAAAACTGTTTTTT. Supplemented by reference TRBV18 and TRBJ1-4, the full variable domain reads NAGVMQNPRHLVRRRGQEARLRCSPMKGHSHVYWYRQLPEEGLKFMVYLQKENIIDESGMPKERFSAEFPKEGPSILRIQQVVRGDSAAYFCASTRGELEKLFFGSGTQLSVL.

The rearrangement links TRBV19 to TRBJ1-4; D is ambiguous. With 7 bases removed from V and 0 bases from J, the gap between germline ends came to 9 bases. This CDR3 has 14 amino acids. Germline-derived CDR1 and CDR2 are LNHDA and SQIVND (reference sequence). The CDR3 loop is CASTSRATNEKLFF. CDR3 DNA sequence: TGTGCCAGTACCTCTCGAGCAACTAATGAAAAACTGTTTTTT.

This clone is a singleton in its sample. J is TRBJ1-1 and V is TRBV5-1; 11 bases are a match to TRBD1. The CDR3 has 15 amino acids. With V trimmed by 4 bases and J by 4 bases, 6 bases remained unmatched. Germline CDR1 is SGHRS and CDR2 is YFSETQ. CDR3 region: CASSQRDRGSTEAFF. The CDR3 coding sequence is TGCGCCAGCAGCCAAAGGGACAGGGGGTCCACTGAAGCTTTCTTT.

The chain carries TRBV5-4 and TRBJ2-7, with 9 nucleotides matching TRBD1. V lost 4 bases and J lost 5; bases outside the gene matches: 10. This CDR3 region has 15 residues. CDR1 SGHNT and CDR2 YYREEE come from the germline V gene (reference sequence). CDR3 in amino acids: CASSPRGDRDHEQYF. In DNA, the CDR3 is TGTGCCAGCAGCCCAAGGGGGGACAGGGACCACGAGCAGTACTTC.